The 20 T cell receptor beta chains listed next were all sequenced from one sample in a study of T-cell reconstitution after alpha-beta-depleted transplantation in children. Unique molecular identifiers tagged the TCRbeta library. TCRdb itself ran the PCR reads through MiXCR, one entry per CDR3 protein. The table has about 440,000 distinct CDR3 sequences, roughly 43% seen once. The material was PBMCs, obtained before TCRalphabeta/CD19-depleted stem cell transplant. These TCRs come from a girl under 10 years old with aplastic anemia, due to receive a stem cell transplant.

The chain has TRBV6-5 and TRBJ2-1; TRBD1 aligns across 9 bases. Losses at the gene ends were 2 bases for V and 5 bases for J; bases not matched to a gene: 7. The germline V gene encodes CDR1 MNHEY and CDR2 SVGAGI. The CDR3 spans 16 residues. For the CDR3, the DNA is TGTGCCAGCAGTTACCAACCGGGACAGGGCAACAATGAGCAGTTCTTC. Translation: CASSYQPGQGNNEQFF.

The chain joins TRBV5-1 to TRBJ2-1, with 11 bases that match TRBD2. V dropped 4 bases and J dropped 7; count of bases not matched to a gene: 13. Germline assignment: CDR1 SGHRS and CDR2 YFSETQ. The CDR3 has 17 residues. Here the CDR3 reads CASSPRLAGNTGNEQFF. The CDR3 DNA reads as TGCGCCAGCAGCCCCCGACTAGCGGGGAATACGGGGAATGAGCAGTTCTTC.

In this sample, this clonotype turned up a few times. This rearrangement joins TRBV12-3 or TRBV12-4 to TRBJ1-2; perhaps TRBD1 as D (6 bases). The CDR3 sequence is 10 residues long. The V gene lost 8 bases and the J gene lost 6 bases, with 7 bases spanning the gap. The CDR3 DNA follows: TGTGCCAGCGGGACAAATGGCTACACCTTC. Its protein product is CASGTNGYTF.

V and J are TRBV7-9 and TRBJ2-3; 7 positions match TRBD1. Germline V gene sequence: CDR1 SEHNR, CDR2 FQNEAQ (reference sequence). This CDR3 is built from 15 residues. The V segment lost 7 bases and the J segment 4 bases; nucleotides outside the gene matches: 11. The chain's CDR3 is CASTGDSPPPDTQYF. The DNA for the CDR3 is TGTGCCAGCACCGGGGACAGTCCGCCCCCAGATACGCAGTATTTT.

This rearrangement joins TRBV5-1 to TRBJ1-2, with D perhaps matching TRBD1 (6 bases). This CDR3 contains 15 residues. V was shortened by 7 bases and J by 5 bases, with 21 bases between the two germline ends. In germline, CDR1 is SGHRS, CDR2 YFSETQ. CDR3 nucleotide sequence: TGCGCCAGCGGGACTGAGCTGGCACAGGGATATGGCTACACCTTC. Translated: CASGTELAQGYGYTF.

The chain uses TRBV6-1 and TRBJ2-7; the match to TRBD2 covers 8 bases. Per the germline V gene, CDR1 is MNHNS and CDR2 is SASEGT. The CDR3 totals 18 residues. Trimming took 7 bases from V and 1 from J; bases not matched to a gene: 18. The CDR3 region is CASIYRGQGSGTSYEQYF. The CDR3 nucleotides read TGTGCCAGCATCTATCGGGGCCAAGGTAGCGGGACATCCTACGAGCAGTACTTC.

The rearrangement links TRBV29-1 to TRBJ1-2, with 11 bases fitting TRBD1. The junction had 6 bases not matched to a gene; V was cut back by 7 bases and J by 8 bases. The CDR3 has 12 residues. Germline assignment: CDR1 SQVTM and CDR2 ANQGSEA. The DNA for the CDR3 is TGCAGCGACCGGACAGGGGGCAGAGGCTACACCTTC. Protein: CSDRTGGRGYTF.

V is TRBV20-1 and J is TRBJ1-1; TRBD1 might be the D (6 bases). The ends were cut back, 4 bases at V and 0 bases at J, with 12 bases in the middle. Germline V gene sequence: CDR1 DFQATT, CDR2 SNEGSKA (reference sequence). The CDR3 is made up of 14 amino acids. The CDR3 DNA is TGCAGTGCTACACCTCCAGGGGTGAACACTGAAGCTTTCTTT. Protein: CSATPPGVNTEAFF.

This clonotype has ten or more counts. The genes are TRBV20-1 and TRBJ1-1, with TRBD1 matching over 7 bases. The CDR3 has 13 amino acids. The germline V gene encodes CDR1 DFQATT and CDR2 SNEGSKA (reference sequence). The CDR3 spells CRAHRGRDTEAFF. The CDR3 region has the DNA TGCAGGGCCCACAGGGGCCGGGACACTGAAGCTTTCTTT.

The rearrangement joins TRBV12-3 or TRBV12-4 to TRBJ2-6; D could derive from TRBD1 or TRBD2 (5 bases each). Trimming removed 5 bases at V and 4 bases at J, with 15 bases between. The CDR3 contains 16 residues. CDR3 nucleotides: TGTGCCAGCAGTCCGGGACCCGAGACCGGGGCCAACGTCCTGACTTTC. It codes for CASSPGPETGANVLTF.

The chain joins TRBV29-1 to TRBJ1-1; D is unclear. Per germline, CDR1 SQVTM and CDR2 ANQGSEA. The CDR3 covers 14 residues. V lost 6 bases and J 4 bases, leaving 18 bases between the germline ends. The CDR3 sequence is CSVEPVYSGTEAFF. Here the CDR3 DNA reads TGCAGCGTGGAGCCGGTTTACTCGGGCACTGAAGCTTTCTTT.

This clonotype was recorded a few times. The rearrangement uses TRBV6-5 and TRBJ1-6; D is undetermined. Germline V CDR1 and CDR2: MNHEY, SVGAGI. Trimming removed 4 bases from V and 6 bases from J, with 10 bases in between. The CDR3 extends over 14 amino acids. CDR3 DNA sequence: TGTGCCAGCAGTTTGAACAGAGCTAATTCACCCCTCCACTTT. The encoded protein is CASSLNRANSPLHF.

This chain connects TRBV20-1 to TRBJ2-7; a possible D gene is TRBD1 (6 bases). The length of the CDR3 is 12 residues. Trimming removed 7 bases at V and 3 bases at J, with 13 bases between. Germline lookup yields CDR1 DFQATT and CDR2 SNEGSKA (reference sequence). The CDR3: CSEMARGYEQYF. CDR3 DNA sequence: TGCAGTGAGATGGCCAGGGGCTACGAGCAGTACTTC.

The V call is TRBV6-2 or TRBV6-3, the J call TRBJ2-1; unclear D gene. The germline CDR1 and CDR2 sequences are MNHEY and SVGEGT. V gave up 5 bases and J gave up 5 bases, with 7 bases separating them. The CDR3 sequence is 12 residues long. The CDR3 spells CASSHQDNEQFF. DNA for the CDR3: TGTGCCAGCAGTCACCAGGACAATGAGCAGTTCTTC.

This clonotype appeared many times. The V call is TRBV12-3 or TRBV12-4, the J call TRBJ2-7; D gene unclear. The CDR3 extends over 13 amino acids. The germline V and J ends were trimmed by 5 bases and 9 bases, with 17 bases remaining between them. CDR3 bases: TGTGCCAGCAGTACGACCTCGGGCACCGGGCAGTACTTC. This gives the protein CASSTTSGTGQYF.

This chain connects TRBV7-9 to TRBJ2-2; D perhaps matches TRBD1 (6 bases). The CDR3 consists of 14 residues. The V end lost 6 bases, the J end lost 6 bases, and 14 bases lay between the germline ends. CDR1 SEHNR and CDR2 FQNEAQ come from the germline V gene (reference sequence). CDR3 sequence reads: CASSPDWGPGELFF. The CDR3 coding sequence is TGTGCCAGCAGTCCCGACTGGGGGCCCGGGGAGCTGTTTTTT.

Here the CDR3 DNA reads TGTGCCAGCAGCTTAGTTCCGGAGAGGACTAATGAAAAACTGTTTTTT. It encodes CASSLVPERTNEKLFF. The rearrangement joins TRBV7-9 to TRBJ1-4; D ambiguous. The CDR3 is made up of 16 amino acids. CDR1 is SEHNR and CDR2 is FQNEAQ in the germline V gene (reference sequence). V was cut by 1 base and J by 2 bases, with 11 bases left in between.

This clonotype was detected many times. The CDR3 spells CASTPQETSGREQYF. The CDR3, as DNA: TGCGCCAGCACTCCCCAAGAGACTAGCGGGCGCGAGCAGTACTTC. The V gene is TRBV5-1, the J gene TRBJ2-7; 10 nucleotides match TRBD2. The CDR3 loop spans 15 amino acids. Looked up from germline, CDR1 is SGHRS and CDR2 is YFSETQ. Unmatched junction bases numbered 12, after V lost 6 bases and J lost 6 bases.

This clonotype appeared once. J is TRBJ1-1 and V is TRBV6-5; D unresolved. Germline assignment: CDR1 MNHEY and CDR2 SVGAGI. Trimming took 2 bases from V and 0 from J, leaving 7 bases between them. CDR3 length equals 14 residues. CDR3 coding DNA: TGTGCCAGCAGTTACAGGGTAATGAACACTGAAGCTTTCTTT. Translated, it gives CASSYRVMNTEAFF.

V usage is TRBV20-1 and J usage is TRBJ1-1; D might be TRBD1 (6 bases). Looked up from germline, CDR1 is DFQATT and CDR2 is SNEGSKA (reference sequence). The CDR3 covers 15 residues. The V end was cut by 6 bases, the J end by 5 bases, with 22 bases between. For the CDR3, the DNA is TGCAGTGCAAAATCCCTGGGGGCGGTGGTAACTGAAGCTTTCTTT. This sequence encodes CSAKSLGAVVTEAFF.